The present TCR beta chain was sequenced within a study of blood T cells in healthy people across ages. Notes on the study in general: A roughly linear fall in TCR beta diversity per million T cells was seen with increasing age.

In germline, CDR1 is DFQATT, CDR2 SNEGSKA (reference sequence). This CDR3 has 14 residues. J lost 9 bases, V lost 3 bases, and 6 bases had no gene match. It was with a sample-barcoded 5' primer and a J-beta primer mix that a second PCR of roughly 7 to 11 cycles was run. Tags on each cDNA molecule came from a template-switch adaptor with 12 random nucleotides. TCRdb used MiXCR to reprocess the 5' RACE reads, holding one entry per CDR3 protein. The sample includes fewer than 700,000 distinct CDR3 sequences, around 43% seen only once; the top ten take about 32%. Donors gave 9 to 10 milliliters of peripheral blood apiece. Points on this clonotype: Antigen: not known.

Sequencing used blood. The V and J genes are TRBV20-1 and TRBJ2-1; 12 positions match TRBD2. This TCR was recovered from a man aged 80 or over in good health. In nucleotides, the CDR3 is TGCAGTGCTAGTCGACTAGCGGGGGCGGGTGAGCAGTTCTTC. It translates to CSASRLAGAGEQFF.